The clone carrying this T cell receptor (beta chain) was found many times. Its antigen is not known. This entry is derived from a study of T-cell memory formation after mild COVID-19. Study observations and caveats: The appearance of some responding clones in pre-infection memory suggested that cross-reactive memory joined.

cDNA libraries for TCR alpha and TCR beta, carrying sample barcodes and UMIs, came from 5'RACE with constant-segment primers. TCRdb analysed the 5' RACE reads with MiXCR anew, one entry per CDR3 protein. The table shows roughly 480,000 distinct CDR3 sequences, with around 27% occurring only once. The source is an adult woman who had mild COVID-19 (a few samples of this study predate the infection). Cell type and time point are not known. The sample was PBMCs or a T cell subset sorted from them (not recorded which).

The CDR3 DNA sequence: TGTGCCAGCAGTTACAGCGGGGCGAACACCGGGGAGCTGTTTTTT. Protein: CASSYSGANTGELFF. The chain joins TRBV6-5 to TRBJ2-2; 7 positions match TRBD2. V shed 2 bases, J shed 0 bases, and the junction held 0 bases outside the gene matches. The V gene's germline CDR1 is MNHEY and CDR2 SVGAGI. The CDR3 consists of 15 residues.